This TCR beta chain came from a study of cytomegalovirus exposure and HLA in healthy donors. Overall study context: Around 85 million unique TCR sequences came from HLA-typed donors in an early release.

As for this clone: Its antigen is undetermined.

Per germline, CDR1 SGDLS and CDR2 YYNGEE. This CDR3 spans 15 amino acids. Trimming at V came to 3 bases and at J to 3 bases, leaving 7 bases not matched to a gene. Researchers ran the PCR with 60 Vbeta and 13 Jbeta primers. The protocol was immunoSEQ multiplex PCR, while the TCRdb copy is restricted to in-frame clones and leaves out a portion. Reported are under 70,000 clones; the ten largest clones contain approximately 10%. Whole-study findings and limits: Of the V segments, some could not be distinguished, including TRBV6-2 and TRBV6-3, and were excluded. TCR beta sequences reportedly predicted most subjects' HLA-A and HLA-B alleles accurately. Later analysis demonstrated an association between a missense DCLRE1C variant and TCR beta V- and J-gene trimming.

The TCR was taken from a middle-aged man in good health and CMV-seropositive. The chain employs TRBV9 and TRBJ2-3; 7 positions match TRBD1. Material for sequencing was PBMCs. The CDR3 sequence: CASSDGRGHTDTQYF. CDR3 coding DNA: TGTGCCAGCAGCGACGGAAGGGGGCATACAGATACGCAGTATTTT. The whole variable domain, remainder taken from reference TRBV9 and TRBJ2-3, is DSGVTQTPKHLITATGQRVTLRCSPRSGDLSVYWYQQSLDQGLQFLIQYYNGEERAKGNILERFSAQQFPDLHSELNLSSLELGDSALYFCASSDGRGHTDTQYFGPGTRLTVL.